A selection of T cell receptor beta chains follows, all from one sample in a study of Ad26.COV2.S vaccination and SARS-CoV-2 variants. Produced via immunoSEQ multiplex PCR; TCRdb's table is partial and in-frame only. The table includes about 370,000 clones, 89% detected once. Sequencing used peripheral blood, obtained in a trial of Ad26.COV2.S vaccine versus placebo. The receptors come from a person between 18 and 65 years old who received the Ad26.COV2.S COVID-19 vaccine or a placebo. The CDR3 runs from the conserved cysteine through the conserved F or W. D genes are given only for firm matches. Clone size appears in some rows only: once, few, many, or a class for an expanded clone.

V: TRBV2
J: TRBJ1-5
size: few
D: .
DNA: TGTGCCAGCAGTGAATATGTTAGGGTCAGGCAGCCCCAGCATTTT
CDR3: CASSEYVRVRQPQHF

V: TRBV29-1
J: TRBJ2-3
size: .
D: TRBD2
DNA: TGCAGCTGGGGGGGAGGTTCCGGCACAGATACGCAGTATTTT
CDR3: CSWGGGSGTDTQYF

V: TRBV6-5
J: TRBJ1-1
size: .
D: .
DNA: TGTGCCAGCAGTTACTCGCTCGTGGGGGTGGGTGAAGCTTTCTTT
CDR3: CASSYSLVGVGEAFF

V: TRBV5-6
J: TRBJ1-2
size: .
D: .
DNA: TGTGCCAGCAGCTTAGGGACTCCGAATGGCTACACCTTC
CDR3: CASSLGTPNGYTF

V: TRBV19
J: TRBJ1-1
size: .
D: .
DNA: TGTGCCAGTATTAGGATAGGGGCGTCCTTTAACGGGGAAGCTTTCTTT
CDR3: CASIRIGASFNGEAFF

V: TRBV6-2/TRBV6-3
J: TRBJ2-7
size: .
D: TRBD2
DNA: TGTGCCAGCAGTTACTCTTCCCGGGCCCTAGCGGGAGGAGCCTACGAGCAGTACTTC
CDR3: CASSYSSRALAGGAYEQYF

V: TRBV6-5
J: TRBJ2-5
size: .
D: TRBD2
DNA: TGTGCCAGCAGTTACACGCGGGGGGAGACCCAGTACTTC
CDR3: CASSYTRGETQYF

V: TRBV4-1
J: TRBJ1-4
size: .
D: TRBD1
DNA: TGCGCCAGCAGCCAAGAGGGGACAGGGAGTGAAAAACTGTTTTTT
CDR3: CASSQEGTGSEKLFF

V: TRBV27
J: TRBJ1-5
size: .
D: .
DNA: TGTGCCATCGACCCATCGGGGGTCGGGAGTCAGCCCCAGCATTTT
CDR3: CAIDPSGVGSQPQHF

V: TRBV15
J: TRBJ2-1
size: .
D: .
DNA: TGTGCCACCAGCAGAGACGACCCGGGGATTCGCAATGAGCAGTTCTTC
CDR3: CATSRDDPGIRNEQFF

V: TRBV30
J: TRBJ1-2
size: .
D: TRBD1
DNA: TGTGCCTGGGCCAGGACCAGGGGGAATGGCTACACCTTC
CDR3: CAWARTRGNGYTF

V: TRBV7-9
J: TRBJ1-1
size: .
D: TRBD1
DNA: TGTGCCAGCAGCCTCAGGGGGGGACTGAACACTGAAGCTTTCTTT
CDR3: CASSLRGGLNTEAFF

V: TRBV5-1
J: TRBJ2-2
size: .
D: .
DNA: TGCGCCAGCAGCTTATCCCGGCGCGGCGGGGAGCTGTTTTTT
CDR3: CASSLSRRGGELFF

V: TRBV27
J: TRBJ2-7
size: once
D: .
DNA: TGTGCCAGCAGTTTAGGCAGGGCCTACGAGCAGTACTTC
CDR3: CASSLGRAYEQYF

V: TRBV24-1
J: TRBJ2-1
size: .
D: .
DNA: TGTGCCACCAGTGAGGTGTCGGGGAGCCACAATGAGCAGTTCTTC
CDR3: CATSEVSGSHNEQFF

V: TRBV5-1
J: TRBJ1-5
size: .
D: TRBD1
DNA: TGCGCCAGCAGCCTCGGGACAGGGGATACTCAGCCCCAGCATTTT
CDR3: CASSLGTGDTQPQHF

V: TRBV27
J: TRBJ1-1
size: .
D: .
DNA: TGTGCCAGCAGTCCCCCGAGTCCGGAGAGGGCTTTCTTT
CDR3: CASSPPSPERAFF

V: TRBV7-8
J: TRBJ2-7
size: .
D: .
DNA: TGTGCCAGCAGCTTAGCTCGTACTAGTGCCGGCTACGAGCAGTACTTC
CDR3: CASSLARTSAGYEQYF

V: TRBV5-4
J: TRBJ1-4
size: .
D: .
DNA: TGTGCCAGCAGCTCAGGATTATCTGCAACTAATGAAAAACTGTTTTTT
CDR3: CASSSGLSATNEKLFF

V: TRBV5-6
J: TRBJ2-2
size: .
D: TRBD1
DNA: TGTGCCAGCAGCTTGTGGGGGACAGGGGTTTCCGGGGAGCTGTTTTTT
CDR3: CASSLWGTGVSGELFF

V: TRBV7-9
J: TRBJ2-1
size: .
D: .
DNA: TGTGCCAGCAGCACAGGACAGGGCCGCCTGACTAGCGAATCGTGGCAGTTCTTC
CDR3: CASSTGQGRLTSESWQFF

V: TRBV28
J: TRBJ2-1
size: .
D: .
DNA: TGTGCCAGCCGATACCGGGACAATTACTACAATGAGCAGTTCTTC
CDR3: CASRYRDNYYNEQFF

V: TRBV10-3
J: TRBJ1-1
size: .
D: .
DNA: TGTGCCATCAGGGTCACCCGGGACGTAAAAGCTTTCTTT
CDR3: CAIRVTRDVKAFF

V: TRBV2
J: TRBJ2-1
size: .
D: .
DNA: TGTGCCAGCAGTGAAGACCTTGATGAGCAGTTCTTC
CDR3: CASSEDLDEQFF

V: TRBV5-5
J: TRBJ2-1
size: .
D: .
DNA: TGTGCCAGCATGAGAGCGAACTCCTGGAATGAGCAGTTCTTC
CDR3: CASMRANSWNEQFF

V: TRBV6-5
J: TRBJ2-2
size: .
D: TRBD2
DNA: TGTGCCAGCAGTTTGGCTAGCGGGATGAGTACCGGGGAGCTGTTTTTT
CDR3: CASSLASGMSTGELFF